The entry below gives a single T cell receptor (beta chain) sequence along with its context. Time point described: 2015-2016 season, 7 days after influenza vaccination. Donors were community-dwelling with no influenza vaccine in the prior 6 months. ICOS+CD38+ and ICOS-CD38- fractions were sorted from non-naive CD4+CXCR5+PD-1+ cells. The data belong to a study of follicular helper T cells after annual influenza vaccination. TCRB was sequenced at Survey level resolution. TCRdb's table, derived via immunoSEQ multiplex PCR, lists solely in-frame clones and lacks some. The data show 4,000 to 5,500 clones, 83% seen once. The sample here was CXCR5+ CD38- circulating T follicular helper cells from blood, taken 7 days after influenza vaccination. The sample's subset: circulating Tfh, non-naive CD4+CXCR5+PD-1+ (ICOS+CD38+ or ICOS-CD38-). This sequence originates from an adult who received the influenza vaccine.

CDR3 sequence: CASSVGGTGRGYTF. The CDR3 coding sequence is TGTGCCAGCAGCGTAGGGGGGACAGGGCGAGGCTACACCTTC. The chain has TRBV9 and TRBJ1-2, with 9 bases aligning to TRBD1. J was trimmed by 8 bases and V by 0 bases; bases with no gene match: 5. This CDR3 is built from 14 residues. In germline, CDR1 is SGDLS, CDR2 YYNGEE. The variable domain in full, completed from reference TRBV9 and TRBJ1-2, reads DSGVTQTPKHLITATGQRVTLRCSPRSGDLSVYWYQQSLDQGLQFLIQYYNGEERAKGNILERFSAQQFPDLHSELNLSSLELGDSALYFCASSVGGTGRGYTFGSGTRLTVV.